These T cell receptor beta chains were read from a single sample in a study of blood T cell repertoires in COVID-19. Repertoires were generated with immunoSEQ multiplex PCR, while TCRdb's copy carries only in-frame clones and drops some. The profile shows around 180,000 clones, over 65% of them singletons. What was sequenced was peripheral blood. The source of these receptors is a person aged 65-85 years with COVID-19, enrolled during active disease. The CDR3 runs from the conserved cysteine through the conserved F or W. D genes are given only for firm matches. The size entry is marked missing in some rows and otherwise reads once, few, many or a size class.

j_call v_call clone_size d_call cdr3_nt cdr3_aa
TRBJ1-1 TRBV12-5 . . TGTGCTAGTGGTTTGGGCGGGATAACTGAAGCTTTCTTT CASGLGGITEAFF
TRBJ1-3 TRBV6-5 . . TGTGCCAGCAGTATGAGTTCTGGAAACACCATATATTTT CASSMSSGNTIYF
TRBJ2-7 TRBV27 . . TGTGCCAGCAGTTTTGGTAGCGGCTACGAGCAGTACTTC CASSFGSGYEQYF
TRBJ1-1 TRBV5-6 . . TGTGCCAGCAGCCCGAGGACTTCACCGAACACTGAAGCTTTCTTT CASSPRTSPNTEAFF
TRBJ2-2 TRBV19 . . TGTGCCAGTAGTAGCAGGGTTATCCACACCGGGGAGCTGTTTTTT CASSSRVIHTGELFF
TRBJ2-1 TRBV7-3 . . TGTGCCAGCAGCCCAAGACGGAGTTCCCTTCCGAATGAGCAGTTCTTC CASSPRRSSLPNEQFF
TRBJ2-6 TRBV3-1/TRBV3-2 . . TGTGCCAGCAGCCAAGTTCGTCCGCAACCTACAGGGAGCGTCCTGACTTTC CASSQVRPQPTGSVLTF
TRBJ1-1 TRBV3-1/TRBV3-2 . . TGTGCCAGCAGCCGAGTAAACACTGAAGCTTTCTTT CASSRVNTEAFF
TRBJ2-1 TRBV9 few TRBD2 TGTGCCAGCAGCGTAGATCCAGCGGGAATAATTTCGACGCAGTTCTTC CASSVDPAGIISTQFF
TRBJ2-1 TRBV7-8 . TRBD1 TGTGCCAGCAGGGGCAGGGACAGGGCCTCCTACAATGAGCAGTTCTTC CASRGRDRASYNEQFF
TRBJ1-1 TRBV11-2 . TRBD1 TGTGCCAGCAGACCTGATTTTGGTACAGGGGGTATGAACACTGAAGCTTTCTTT CASRPDFGTGGMNTEAFF
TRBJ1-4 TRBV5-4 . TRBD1 TGTGCCAGCAGCCTACAGGGGATTGCAACTAATGAAAAACTGTTTTTT CASSLQGIATNEKLFF
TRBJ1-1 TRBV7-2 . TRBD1 TGTGCCAGCAGCAGAAGGACAGGGGGGAACACTGAAGCTTTCTTT CASSRRTGGNTEAFF
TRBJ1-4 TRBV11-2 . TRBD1 TGTGCCAGCAGCCTCGGGACAGGGTGGGATAATGAAAAACTGTTTTTT CASSLGTGWDNEKLFF
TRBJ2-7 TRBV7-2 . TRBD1 TGTGCCAGCAGCTCAACAGGGGGCCGCGAGCAGTACTTC CASSSTGGREQYF
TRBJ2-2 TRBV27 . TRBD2 TGTGCCAGCAGTCTGGGACTATCCGGGGTTACCGGGGAGCTGTTTTTT CASSLGLSGVTGELFF
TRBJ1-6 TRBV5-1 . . TGCGCCAGCAGCCGGGGGACGGCGGATAATTCACCCCTCCACTTT CASSRGTADNSPLHF
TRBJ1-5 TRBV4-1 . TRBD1 TGCGCCAGCAGCTTGACCGGGACAGGGGTTCATCAGCCCCAGCATTTT CASSLTGTGVHQPQHF
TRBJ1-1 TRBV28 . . TGTGCCAGCGAGGCTTTCGGTATGAACACTGAAGCTTTCTTT CASEAFGMNTEAFF
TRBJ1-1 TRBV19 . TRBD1 TGTGCCAGTAGAGTCGGGGAGCCGGGACAGAGCGGCGCTTTCTTT CASRVGEPGQSGAFF
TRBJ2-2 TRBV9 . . TGTGCCAGCAATCTTGCAGGGTCCGGGGAGCTGTTTTTT CASNLAGSGELFF
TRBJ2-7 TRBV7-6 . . TGTGCCAGCAGCTTAACCCGACAGGCCTACGAGCAGTACTTC CASSLTRQAYEQYF
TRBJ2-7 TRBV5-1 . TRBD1 TGCGCCAGCAGCAGAGCAGGGACAGGGGGCGCCTTAACCTACGAGCAGTACTTC CASSRAGTGGALTYEQYF
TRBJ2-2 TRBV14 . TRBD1 TGTGCCAGCAGCCATTCCTTGGGGACAGGGGCCCCGAGGACCGGGGAGCTGTTTTTT CASSHSLGTGAPRTGELFF